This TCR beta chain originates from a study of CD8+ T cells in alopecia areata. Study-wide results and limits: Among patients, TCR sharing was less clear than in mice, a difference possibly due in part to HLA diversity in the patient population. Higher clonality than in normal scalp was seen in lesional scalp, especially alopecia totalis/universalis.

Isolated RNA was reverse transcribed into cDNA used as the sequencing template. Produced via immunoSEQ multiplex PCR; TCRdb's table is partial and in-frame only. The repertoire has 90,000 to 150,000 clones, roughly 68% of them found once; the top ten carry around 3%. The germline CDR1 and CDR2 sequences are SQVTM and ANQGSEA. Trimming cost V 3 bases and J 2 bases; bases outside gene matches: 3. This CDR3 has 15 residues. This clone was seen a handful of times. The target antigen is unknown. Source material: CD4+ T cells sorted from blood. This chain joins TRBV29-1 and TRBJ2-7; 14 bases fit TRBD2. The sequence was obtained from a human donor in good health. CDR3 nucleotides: TGCAGCGTTGACCCGGGACTAGCGGGGGCCTACGAGCAGTACTTC. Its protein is CSVDPGLAGAYEQYF.